The entry below gives a single T cell receptor beta chain sequence along with its context. Generated by immunoSEQ multiplex PCR, the TCRdb table keeps only in-frame clones and is missing some. In the table there are around 2,000,000 clones, 85% to 95% of which are singletons. The sample comes from a study of shared clonotypes between healthy human individuals. Donors were healthy HIV-negative adults without recent acute infections or vaccinations. All of the donors resided in Nashville, Tennessee, and each was a Caucasian adult. CDR3 length: 16 residues. CDR1 and CDR2 (germline): LNHNV, YYDKDF (reference sequence). Trimming took 9 bases from V and 2 from J; bases not matched to a gene: 16.

The chain joins TRBV15 to TRBJ2-7; 7 nucleotides line up with TRBD1. This receptor was obtained from a man younger than 35 in good health. Sequences were obtained from naive CD4+ T cells sorted from blood. Subset in this sample: CD45RA+ positively selected. The CDR3 protein is CATRREWGQKTYEQYF. The CDR3 nucleotides read TGTGCCACGAGGAGAGAGTGGGGACAGAAGACCTACGAGCAGTACTTC.